This passage covers 23 T cell receptor beta chains from one sample sequenced in a study of human versus mouse CDR3 diversity and MHC coevolution. TCRdb keeps only in-frame clones here, not all; method: immunoSEQ multiplex PCR. The sample yields 55,000 to 65,000 clones, 90% to 95% seen once. Sequenced input: naive CD4+ T cells from blood. Subset described: CD45RO-negative CD62L-positive naive CD4 T cells. These receptors came from a person aged 55 to 69 in good health.

The rearrangement joins TRBV10-2 to TRBJ2-1; 8 bases match TRBD2. The germline V gene has CDR1 WSHSY and CDR2 SAAADI. This CDR3 region has 14 residues. Trimming took 2 bases from V and 6 from J; bases not matched to a gene: 3. The CDR3 loop reads CASSEGREGNEQFF. CDR3 nucleotide sequence: TGCGCCAGCAGTGAGGGCCGGGAGGGCAATGAGCAGTTCTTC.

This chain links TRBV7-3 with TRBJ2-3; the match to TRBD2 covers 7 bases. The CDR3 has 16 amino acids. V lost 2 bases, J lost 0 bases, and 5 bases stayed unmatched. Germline V gene lookup returns CDR1 SGHTA and CDR2 FQGTGA. CDR3 protein: CASSLEPGLSTDTQYF. In DNA form, the CDR3 reads TGTGCCAGCAGCTTAGAACCGGGACTAAGCACAGATACGCAGTATTTT.

The CDR3 DNA is TGTGCCAGTATGGAAGGGAGCTCCTATAATTCACCCCTCCACTTT. It translates to CASMEGSSYNSPLHF. This sequence joins TRBV19 and TRBJ1-6; D gene uncertain. Germline lookup yields CDR1 LNHDA and CDR2 SQIVND (reference sequence). The length of the CDR3 is 15 residues. V lost 7 bases and J lost 0, with 10 bases in between.

CDR3 in amino acids: CSVGLAGAGANVLTF. The DNA of the CDR3 is TGCAGCGTGGGACTAGCGGGAGCTGGGGCCAACGTCCTGACTTTC. This chain connects TRBV29-1 to TRBJ2-6, with TRBD2 matching 14 bases. The length of the CDR3 is 15 residues. Germline V gene lookup returns CDR1 SQVTM and CDR2 ANQGSEA. The junction had 0 bases not matched to a gene; V was cut back by 6 bases and J by 2 bases.

This chain uses TRBV30 with TRBJ1-1; D gene unclear. The CDR3 contains 13 residues. The V gene lost 1 base and the J gene lost 2 bases, with 8 bases spanning the gap. Germline lookup yields CDR1 GTSNPN and CDR2 SVGIG (reference sequence). CDR3 sequence (DNA): TGTGCCTGGAGTGCAGGCTTTAACACTGAAGCTTTCTTT. Translated: CAWSAGFNTEAFF.

V and J are TRBV7-3 and TRBJ2-3, with a possible D match to TRBD1 (5 bases). The V and J ends lost 6 bases and 2 bases respectively, with 9 bases between them. The CDR3 runs 13 residues. Germline CDR1 is SGHTA and CDR2 is FQGTGA. The CDR3 protein is CASRGANTDTQYF. Written as DNA, the CDR3 is TGTGCCAGCAGAGGGGCCAACACAGATACGCAGTATTTT.

The chain carries TRBV5-1 and TRBJ2-7, with D perhaps matching TRBD2 (7 bases). Germline V lookup: CDR1 SGHRS, CDR2 YFSETQ. Trimming shortened V by 1 base and J by 2 bases, and 19 bases separated the two germline ends. This CDR3 has 17 amino acids. The CDR3, as DNA: TGCGCCAGCAGCTTGTACAGCTCGGGGGGCGGCGCCTACGAGCAGTACTTC. Translated: CASSLYSSGGGAYEQYF.

V is TRBV5-1 and J is TRBJ2-5; 8 nucleotides align to TRBD2. The DNA end is more similar to TRBJ2-7, so the J call may be wrong. The CDR3 length is 16 residues. Germline V gene data show CDR1 as SGHRS and CDR2 as YFSETQ. CDR3: CASSSGGEPHLYEQYF. The CDR3 nucleotides read TGCGCCAGCAGCTCGGGAGGGGAACCGCACCTCTACGAGCAGTACTTC.

A single count supports this clone. The chain links TRBV5-1 to TRBJ1-4, with D maybe TRBD1 (5 bases). V was pared by 2 bases and J by 8 bases, with 10 bases between. The length of the CDR3 is 13 residues. CDR1 and CDR2 from the germline V gene are SGHRS and YFSETQ. The CDR3 bases are TGCGCCAGCAGCTTCAGGGTAGAGGAAAAACTGTTTTTT. Encoded protein: CASSFRVEEKLFF. The full variable domain, its missing parts supplied by reference TRBV5-1 and TRBJ1-4, is KAGVTQTPRYLIKTRGQQVTLSCSPISGHRSVSWYQQTPGQGLQFLFEYFSETQRNKGNFPGRFSGRQFSNSRSEMNVSTLELGDSALYLCASSFRVEEKLFFGSGTQLSVL.

CDR3 bases: TGTGCCAGCAGCTTAGGACGGGAAAACACTGAAGCTTTCTTT. Protein: CASSLGRENTEAFF. The rearrangement joins TRBV11-2 to TRBJ1-1; unclear D gene. Germline CDR1 and CDR2: SGHAT and FQNNGV. The ends were cut back, 1 base at V and 2 bases at J, with 8 bases in the middle. The CDR3 has 14 amino acids.

The genes are TRBV6-5 and TRBJ1-1; D might be TRBD1 (6 bases). Trimming left V 0 bases short and J 11 bases short, with 16 bases between. The CDR3 runs 14 residues. Looked up from germline, CDR1 is MNHEY and CDR2 is SVGAGI. The chain's CDR3 is CASSYSRTATGAFF. CDR3 sequence (DNA): TGTGCCAGCAGTTACTCCCGGACAGCAACGGGCGCTTTCTTT.

The chain recombines TRBV7-2 with TRBJ2-7; D may be TRBD1 (5 bases). In germline, CDR1 is SGHTA, CDR2 FQGNSA. Deletions cut 7 bases from V and 0 bases from J, with 13 bases between. The length of the CDR3 is 14 residues. CDR3 residues: CASNRPTASYEQYF. CDR3 sequence (DNA): TGTGCCAGCAACCGGCCGACAGCCTCCTACGAGCAGTACTTC.

The rearrangement uses TRBV6-6 and TRBJ2-1; perhaps TRBD2 as D (5 bases). Germline assignment: CDR1 MNHNY and CDR2 SVGAGI (reference sequence). The ends were cut back, 6 bases at V and 5 bases at J, with 11 bases in the middle. CDR3 length: 13 amino acids. CDR3 nucleotide sequence: TGTGCCAGCAGCCCTACTAGAAACAATGAGCAGTTCTTC. This translates into CASSPTRNNEQFF.

The chain couples TRBV2 to TRBJ2-3, with 10 bases fitting TRBD2. V shed 7 bases and J 5 bases; nucleotides not matched to a gene: 12. The CDR3 spans 16 residues. Germline CDR1 and CDR2: SNHLY and FYNNEI. The CDR3 coding sequence is TGTGCCAGCACAGGACCGAGCGGGAGGGCCGGAGATACGCAGTATTTT. It specifies CASTGPSGRAGDTQYF.

This clone was seen just once. The chain links TRBV5-4 to TRBJ1-4, with D tentatively TRBD1 (6 bases). The germline V gene encodes CDR1 SGHNT and CDR2 YYREEE (reference sequence). This CDR3 is 14 amino acids long. Trimming removed 0 bases at V and 8 bases at J, with 11 bases between. CDR3 loop: CASSLDRVEEKLFF. The CDR3 DNA follows: TGTGCCAGCAGCTTGGACAGGGTTGAAGAAAAACTGTTTTTT.

This sequence joins TRBV11-3 and TRBJ2-7; possible D gene TRBD1, 7 bases. The CDR3 sequence is 15 residues long. CDR1 and CDR2 (germline): SGHNT, YENEEA. The V and J ends lost 5 bases and 1 base respectively, with 15 bases between them. The CDR3 DNA is TGTGCCAGCAGCCCCCGGCGGGACAGTTCCTACGAGCAGTACTTC. Translating gives CASSPRRDSSYEQYF.

This chain connects TRBV12-5 to TRBJ2-7; 16 bases agree with TRBD2. This CDR3 comprises 14 residues. Germline CDR1 LGHNT, CDR2 FRNRAP. J was trimmed by 7 bases and V by 6 bases; bases with no gene match: 3. The CDR3 reads CASGGLAGGGEQYF. The CDR3 region has the DNA TGTGCTAGTGGGGGACTAGCGGGAGGGGGGGAGCAGTACTTC.

The chain joins TRBV6-6 to TRBJ2-6; maybe TRBD1 (5 bases). This CDR3 contains 15 residues. Trimming cost V 0 bases and J 4 bases, with 7 bases left between them. Germline loops: CDR1 MNHNY, CDR2 SVGAGI (reference sequence). The CDR3 DNA sequence: TGTGCCAGCAGTTACTCCAGGGCCGGGGCCAACGTCCTGACTTTC. Its protein is CASSYSRAGANVLTF.

The chain recombines TRBV7-9 with TRBJ1-2, with D possibly TRBD1 on 6 matching bases. CDR1 and CDR2 (germline): SEHNR, FQNEAQ (reference sequence). The CDR3 length is 15 residues. The V gene lost 3 bases and the J gene lost 8 bases, with 19 bases spanning the gap. CDR3 in amino acids: CASSFNQGRGGGYTF. DNA of the CDR3: TGTGCCAGCAGCTTCAACCAGGGGCGAGGGGGAGGCTACACCTTC.

The chain couples TRBV2 to TRBJ2-1; 8 bases line up with TRBD2. Trimming took 2 bases from V and 0 from J; bases not matched to a gene: 3. CDR3 length equals 16 residues. The V gene's germline CDR1 is SNHLY and CDR2 FYNNEI. The CDR3: CASSEWGTSSYNEQFF. The CDR3 coding sequence is TGTGCCAGCAGTGAATGGGGGACTAGCTCCTACAATGAGCAGTTCTTC.

The chain is built from TRBV19 and TRBJ1-1; 7 nucleotides agree with TRBD1. Germline loops: CDR1 LNHDA, CDR2 SQIVND (reference sequence). V shed 5 bases and J 7 bases; nucleotides not matched to a gene: 13. This CDR3 spans 15 amino acids. In nucleotides, the CDR3 is TGTGCCAGTAGTCATCCCCTCGACAGGGATAATGAAGCTTTCTTT. Protein sequence: CASSHPLDRDNEAFF.

The genes are TRBV19 and TRBJ1-2, with D perhaps TRBD1 (6 bases). This CDR3 has 14 residues. CDR1 is LNHDA and CDR2 is SQIVND in the germline V gene (reference sequence). Trimming removed 0 bases at V and 7 bases at J, with 12 bases between. CDR3 residues: CASSIDLGGPGYTF. The DNA for the CDR3 is TGTGCCAGTAGTATAGATCTCGGGGGGCCTGGCTACACCTTC.

The rearrangement joins TRBV19 to TRBJ2-5; 8 bases are shared with TRBD1. Germline lookup yields CDR1 LNHDA and CDR2 SQIVND (reference sequence). V lost 9 bases, J lost 5 bases, and 5 bases stayed unmatched. The CDR3 is made up of 12 amino acids. The CDR3 spells CASTGGTETQYF. CDR3 DNA sequence: TGTGCCAGCACAGGGGGAACGGAGACCCAGTACTTC.